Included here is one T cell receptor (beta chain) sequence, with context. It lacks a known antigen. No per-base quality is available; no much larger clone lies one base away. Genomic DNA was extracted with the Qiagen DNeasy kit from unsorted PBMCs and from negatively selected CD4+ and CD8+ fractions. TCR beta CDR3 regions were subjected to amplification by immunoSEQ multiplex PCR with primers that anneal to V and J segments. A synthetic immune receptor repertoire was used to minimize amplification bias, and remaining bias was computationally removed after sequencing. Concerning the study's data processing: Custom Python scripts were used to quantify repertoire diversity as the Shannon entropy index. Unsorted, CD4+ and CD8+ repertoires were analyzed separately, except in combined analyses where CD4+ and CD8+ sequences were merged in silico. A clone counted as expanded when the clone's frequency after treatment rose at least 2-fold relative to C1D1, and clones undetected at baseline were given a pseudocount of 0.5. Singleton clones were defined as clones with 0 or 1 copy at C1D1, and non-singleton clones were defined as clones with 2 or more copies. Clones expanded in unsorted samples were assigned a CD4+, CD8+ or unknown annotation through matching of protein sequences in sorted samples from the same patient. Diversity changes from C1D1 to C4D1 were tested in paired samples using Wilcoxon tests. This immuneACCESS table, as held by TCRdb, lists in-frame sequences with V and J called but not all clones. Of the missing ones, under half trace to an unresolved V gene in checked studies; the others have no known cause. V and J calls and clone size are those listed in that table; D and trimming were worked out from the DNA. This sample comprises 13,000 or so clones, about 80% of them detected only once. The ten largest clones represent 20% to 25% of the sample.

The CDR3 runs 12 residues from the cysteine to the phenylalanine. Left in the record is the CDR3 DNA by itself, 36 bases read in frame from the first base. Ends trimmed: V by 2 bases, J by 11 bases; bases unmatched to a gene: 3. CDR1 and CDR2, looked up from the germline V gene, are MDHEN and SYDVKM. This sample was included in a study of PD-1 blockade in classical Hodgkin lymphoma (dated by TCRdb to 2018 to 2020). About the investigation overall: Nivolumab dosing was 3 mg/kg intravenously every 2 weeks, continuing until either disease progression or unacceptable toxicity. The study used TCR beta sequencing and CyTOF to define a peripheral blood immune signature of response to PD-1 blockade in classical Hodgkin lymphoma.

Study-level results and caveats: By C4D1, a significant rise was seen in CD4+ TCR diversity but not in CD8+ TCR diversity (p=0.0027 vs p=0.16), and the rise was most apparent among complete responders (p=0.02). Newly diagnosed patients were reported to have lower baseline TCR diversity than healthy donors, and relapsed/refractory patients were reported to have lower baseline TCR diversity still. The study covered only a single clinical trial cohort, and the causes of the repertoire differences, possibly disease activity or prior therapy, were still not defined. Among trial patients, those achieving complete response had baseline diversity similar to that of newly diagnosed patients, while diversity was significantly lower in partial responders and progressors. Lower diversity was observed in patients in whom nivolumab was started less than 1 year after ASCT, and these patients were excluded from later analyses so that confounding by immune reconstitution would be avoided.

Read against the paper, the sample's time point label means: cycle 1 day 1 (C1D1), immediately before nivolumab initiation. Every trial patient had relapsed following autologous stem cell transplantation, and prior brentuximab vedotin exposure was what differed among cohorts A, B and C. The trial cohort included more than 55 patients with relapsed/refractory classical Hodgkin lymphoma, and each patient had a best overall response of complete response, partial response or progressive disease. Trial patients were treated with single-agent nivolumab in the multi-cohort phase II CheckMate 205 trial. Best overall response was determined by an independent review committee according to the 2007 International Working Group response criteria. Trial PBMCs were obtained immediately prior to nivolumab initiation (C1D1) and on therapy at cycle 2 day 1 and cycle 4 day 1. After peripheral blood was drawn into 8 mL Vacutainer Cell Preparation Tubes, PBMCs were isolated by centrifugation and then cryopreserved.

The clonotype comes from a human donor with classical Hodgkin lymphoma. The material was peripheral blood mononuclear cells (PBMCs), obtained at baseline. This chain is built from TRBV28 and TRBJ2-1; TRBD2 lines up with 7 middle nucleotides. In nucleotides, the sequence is TGTGCCAGCAGTTTACGACTAGCAAAGCAGTTCTTC. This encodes CASSLRLAKQFF.